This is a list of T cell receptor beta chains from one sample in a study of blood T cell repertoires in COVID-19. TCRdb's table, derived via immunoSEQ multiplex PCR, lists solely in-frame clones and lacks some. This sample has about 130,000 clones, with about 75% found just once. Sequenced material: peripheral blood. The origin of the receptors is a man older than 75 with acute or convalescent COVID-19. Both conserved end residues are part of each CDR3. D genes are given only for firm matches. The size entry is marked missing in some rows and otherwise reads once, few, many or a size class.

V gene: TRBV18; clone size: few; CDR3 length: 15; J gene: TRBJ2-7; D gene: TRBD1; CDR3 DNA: TGTGCCAGCTCACCACCCGGGACAGGGGGAAACGAGCAGTACTTC; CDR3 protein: CASSPPGTGGNEQYF
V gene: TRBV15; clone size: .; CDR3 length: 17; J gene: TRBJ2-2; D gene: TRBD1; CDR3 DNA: TGTGCCACCACCAACCACCGGGACAGGAAAAACACCGGGGAGCTGTTTTTT; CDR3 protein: CATTNHRDRKNTGELFF
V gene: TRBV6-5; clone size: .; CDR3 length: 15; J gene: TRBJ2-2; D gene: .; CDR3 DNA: TGTGCCAGCAGGTCGGATCCGACGGGAACCGGGGAGCTGTTTTTT; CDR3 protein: CASRSDPTGTGELFF
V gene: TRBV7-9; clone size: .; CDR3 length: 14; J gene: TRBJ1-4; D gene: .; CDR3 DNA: TGTGCCAGCAGCTTTGGGGAGGTGGACGGAAAACTGTTTTTT; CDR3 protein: CASSFGEVDGKLFF
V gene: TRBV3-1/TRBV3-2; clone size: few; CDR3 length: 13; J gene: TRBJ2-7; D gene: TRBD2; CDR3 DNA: TGTGCCAGCAGCCAACTCAGCGGGGGGAAGCAGTACTTC; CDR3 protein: CASSQLSGGKQYF
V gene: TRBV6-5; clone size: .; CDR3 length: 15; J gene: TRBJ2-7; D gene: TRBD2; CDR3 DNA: TGTGCCAGCAGTTACGAGCGGGGGGGCCCCTACGAGCAGTACTTC; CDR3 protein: CASSYERGGPYEQYF
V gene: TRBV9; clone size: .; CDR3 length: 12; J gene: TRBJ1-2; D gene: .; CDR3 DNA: TGTGCCAGCAGCTCCAGGGTCTGGGGCTACACCTTC; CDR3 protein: CASSSRVWGYTF
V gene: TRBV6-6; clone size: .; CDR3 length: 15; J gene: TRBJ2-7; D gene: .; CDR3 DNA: TGTGCCAGCAGTTACTTTGGGGGGGCAGGGTCCGAGCAGTACTTC; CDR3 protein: CASSYFGGAGSEQYF
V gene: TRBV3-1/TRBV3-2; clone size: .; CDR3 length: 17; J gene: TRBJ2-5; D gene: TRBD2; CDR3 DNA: TGTGCCAGCAGCCAAGATTTCGCTAGCGGGAGACAAGAGACCCAGTACTTC; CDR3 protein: CASSQDFASGRQETQYF
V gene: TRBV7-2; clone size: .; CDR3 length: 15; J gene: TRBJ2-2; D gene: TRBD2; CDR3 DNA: TGTGCCAGCAGCTTAAGCGGGGGGGCGGCCGGGGAGCTGTTTTTT; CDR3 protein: CASSLSGGAAGELFF
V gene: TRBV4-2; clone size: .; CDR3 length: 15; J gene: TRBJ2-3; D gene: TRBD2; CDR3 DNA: TGTGCCAGCAGCCAAGAAGCTAGCGGGGATCGGGTGCAGTATTTT; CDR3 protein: CASSQEASGDRVQYF
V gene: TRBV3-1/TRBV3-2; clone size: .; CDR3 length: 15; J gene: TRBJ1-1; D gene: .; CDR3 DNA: TGTGCCAGCCGGTCGTTGGAAGCCCGGCGGACTGAAGCTTTCTTT; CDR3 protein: CASRSLEARRTEAFF